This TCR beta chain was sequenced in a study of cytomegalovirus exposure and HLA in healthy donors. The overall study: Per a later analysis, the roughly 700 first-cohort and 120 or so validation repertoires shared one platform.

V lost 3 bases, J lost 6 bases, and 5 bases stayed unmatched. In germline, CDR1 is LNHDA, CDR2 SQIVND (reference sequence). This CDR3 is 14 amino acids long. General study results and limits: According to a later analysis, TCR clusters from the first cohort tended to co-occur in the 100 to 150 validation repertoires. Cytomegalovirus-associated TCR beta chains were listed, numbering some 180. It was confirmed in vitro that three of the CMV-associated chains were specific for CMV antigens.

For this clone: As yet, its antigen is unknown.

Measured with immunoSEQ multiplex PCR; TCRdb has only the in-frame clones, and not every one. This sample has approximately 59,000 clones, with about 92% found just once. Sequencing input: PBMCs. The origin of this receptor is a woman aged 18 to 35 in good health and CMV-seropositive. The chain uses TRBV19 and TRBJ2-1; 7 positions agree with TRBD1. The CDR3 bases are TGTGCCAGTAGTATTAGGGACAGCTCCAATGAGCAGTTCTTC. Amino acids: CASSIRDSSNEQFF. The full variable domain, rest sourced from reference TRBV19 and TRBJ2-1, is DGGITQSPKYLFRKEGQNVTLSCEQNLNHDAMYWYRQDPGQGLRLIYYSQIVNDFQKGDIAEGYSVSREKKESFPLTVTSAQKNPTAFYLCASSIRDSSNEQFFGPGTRLTVL.